The clone carrying this TCR beta chain was counted between two and nine times. TCRdb fed the 5' RACE reads into MiXCR, producing one record per CDR3 protein. This table holds 300,000 to 400,000 distinct CDR3 sequences, roughly 15% found once. The sample originates from a study of T-cell memory formation after mild COVID-19. The CDR3 length is 13 residues. The germline gives CDR1 SGHRS, CDR2 YFSETQ. Trimming at V came to 5 bases and at J to 6 bases, leaving 5 bases not matched to a gene. The chain combines TRBV5-1 with TRBJ2-7; 10 bases are a match to TRBD1. This TCR came from a man younger than 35 who had mild COVID-19 (a few samples of this study predate the infection). Cell type and time point are not known. Source material: PBMCs or a T cell subset sorted from them (not recorded which). The CDR3 nucleotides read TGCGCCAGCAGTATCGGGACAGGGGCCGAGCAGTACTTC. It yields the protein CASSIGTGAEQYF.